This T cell receptor beta chain was identified during a study of early stage breast cancer tumors. This CDR3 spans 13 amino acids. V lost 2 bases and J 11 bases, leaving 15 bases between the germline ends. Germline V gives CDR1 MDHEN, CDR2 SYDVKM. Some clones are missing from TCRdb's copy, which holds only in-frame ones; the method was immunoSEQ multiplex PCR. The sample has 50,000 to 65,000 clones, about 93% seen once. The chain couples TRBV28 to TRBJ1-1; D not resolved. Sequences were obtained from blood. The source of this sequence is a person between 65 and 80 years old with breast cancer. The CDR3 protein is CASSLQQAGGAFF. The DNA of the CDR3 is TGTGCCAGCAGTTTACAGCAGGCGGGAGGGGCTTTCTTT.